These T cell receptor beta chains were read from a single sample in a study of glioma-infiltrating T cells. TCRdb used MiXCR to reprocess the multiplex PCR reads, holding one entry per CDR3 protein. The table includes under 200,000 distinct CDR3 sequences, about 47% detected once. The source material was glioma tissue, nonneoplastic brain tissue, or PBMCs (not recorded which). The receptor set was obtained from a human donor with low-grade glioma or glioblastoma, undergoing nonglioma brain surgery, or in good health (not recorded which). Both conserved end residues are part of each CDR3. A D gene is named only where the DNA matches it firmly. Clone sizes are given selectively: once, few, many, or a class where the clone is expanded.

.	TRBV14	few	TRBJ2-3	CASSQARSGTQYF	TGTGCCAGCAGCCAAGCCCGTAGCGGTACGCAGTATTTT
.	TRBV6-2/TRBV6-3	many	TRBJ2-7	CASSYSYYEQYF	TGTGCCAGCAGTTACTCCTACTACGAGCAGTACTTC
.	TRBV7-9	few	TRBJ1-1	CASSPIPRMQAFF	TGTGCCAGCAGCCCCATCCCCCGGATGCAAGCTTTCTTT
TRBD2	TRBV6-1	many	TRBJ2-1	CASSLVSGSYNEQFF	TGTGCCAGCAGTTTGGTTAGCGGGAGCTACAATGAGCAGTTCTTC
TRBD2	TRBV20-1	many	TRBJ2-3	CSATNGTSPDTQYF	TGCAGTGCTACCAACGGGACTAGTCCAGATACGCAGTATTTT
TRBD2	TRBV6-2/TRBV6-3	.	TRBJ2-7	CAGSYLSGRRGDEQYF	TGTGCCGGCAGTTACTTGAGCGGGAGGAGAGGGGACGAGCAGTACTTC
.	TRBV6-6	few	TRBJ2-2	CASSYFGQGGIYTGELFF	TGTGCCAGCAGTTACTTCGGGCAGGGCGGCATTTACACCGGGGAGCTGTTTTTT
TRBD2	TRBV6-7	.	TRBJ2-7	CASSYLSGNAYEQYF	TGTGCCAGCAGTTACCTTAGCGGGAATGCCTACGAGCAGTACTTC
TRBD1	TRBV12-3/TRBV12-4	.	TRBJ1-6	CASSTGGYNSPLHF	TGTGCCAGCAGTACAGGGGGCTATAATTCACCCCTCCACTTT
.	TRBV3-1	.	TRBJ2-7	CASIHPGRNYEQYF	TGTGCCAGCATCCACCCGGGACGGAACTACGAGCAGTACTTC
TRBD1	TRBV28	few	TRBJ2-5	CASSTAYRGRGETQYF	TGTGCCAGCAGCACCGCCTACAGGGGTCGGGGAGAGACCCAGTACTTC
.	TRBV14	.	TRBJ2-1	CASSQVAEFYNEQFF	TGTGCCAGCAGCCAAGTTGCAGAATTCTACAATGAGCAGTTCTTC
TRBD2	TRBV19	few	TRBJ2-1	CASSRQGLAGVEQFF	TGTGCCAGTAGTAGACAGGGACTAGCGGGAGTGGAGCAGTTCTTC
.	TRBV20-1	many	TRBJ2-7	CSARDFRSPTYEQYF	TGCAGTGCTAGGGACTTCAGGTCGCCAACCTACGAGCAGTACTTC
TRBD1	TRBV12-3/TRBV12-4	.	TRBJ1-2	CASSLQGGTLSYYGCTF	TGTGCCAGCAGCCTACAGGGGGGGACATTATCGTACTATGGCTGCACCTTC
.	TRBV29-1	few	TRBJ2-3	CSVEQLMERADTQYF	TGCAGCGTTGAACAGCTCATGGAGAGGGCAGATACGCAGTATTTT
.	TRBV3-1	.	TRBJ2-5	CASSQSWNTGETQYF	TGTGCCAGCAGCCAAAGCTGGAACACCGGAGAGACCCAGTACTTC
.	TRBV28	many	TRBJ2-1	CASTLSGSGEQFF	TGTGCCAGCACCCTCTCAGGTTCGGGTGAGCAGTTCTTC
TRBD2	TRBV28	.	TRBJ2-3	CASSVVSGSTYTQYF	TGTGCCAGCAGCGTCGTTAGCGGGAGCACATATACGCAGTATTTT
TRBD1	TRBV29-1	.	TRBJ2-1	CSVENDRGLIHNEQFF	TGCAGCGTTGAAAACGACAGGGGGCTTATCCACAATGAGCAGTTCTTC
.	TRBV4-2	few	TRBJ1-4	CASSQDPQAFRANEKLFF	TGTGCCAGCAGCCAAGATCCCCAGGCGTTCAGAGCTAATGAAAAACTGTTTTTT
.	TRBV7-9	many	TRBJ2-1	CASSLDDEQFF	TGTGCCAGCAGCTTAGACGATGAGCAGTTCTTC
TRBD2	TRBV20-1	.	TRBJ2-7	CSAKAQTGGTSYEQYF	TGCAGTGCTAAGGCACAAACGGGAGGGACCTCCTACGAGCAGTACTTC
.	TRBV2	many	TRBJ2-1	CASSVGRVGNEQFF	TGTGCCAGCAGTGTGGGCAGGGTTGGCAATGAGCAGTTCTTC
.	TRBV30	few	TRBJ2-7	CAWTGNSYEQYF	TGTGCCTGGACCGGGAACTCCTACGAGCAGTACTTC
.	TRBV20-1	.	TRBJ1-2	CSARDLTAYVYTF	TGCAGTGCTAGAGATCTTACCGCTTATGTCTACACCTTC
TRBD1	TRBV6-2/TRBV6-3	many	TRBJ2-5	CASSYSGTEETQYF	TGTGCCAGCAGTTACTCCGGGACAGAAGAGACCCAGTACTTC
.	TRBV10-2	.	TRBJ2-7	CSSQVSSITPQYF	TGCTCCAGCCAGGTCAGCTCAATAACTCCGCAGTACTTC
TRBD2	TRBV19	.	TRBJ2-1	CASHPGLPYNEQFF	TGTGCCAGTCATCCGGGACTACCGTACAATGAGCAGTTCTTC
TRBD2	TRBV20-1	many	TRBJ2-7	CSAISGSISYEQYF	TGCAGTGCAATTAGCGGGAGTATCTCCTACGAGCAGTACTTC
.	TRBV19	few	TRBJ1-5	CATGFGNQPQHF	TGTGCCACGGGTTTTGGCAATCAGCCCCAGCATTTT
.	TRBV19	.	TRBJ2-2	CASSTWLGTNTGELFF	TGTGCCAGTAGTACCTGGTTGGGTACGAACACAGGGGAGCTGTTTTTT
TRBD1	TRBV28	many	TRBJ2-1	CASPSRRDRGMDEQFF	TGTGCCAGCCCATCCCGGCGGGACAGGGGGATGGATGAGCAGTTCTTC
TRBD2	TRBV6-5	.	TRBJ2-7	CASSYSTRVAGDKGEQYF	TGTGCCAGCAGTTACTCGACCCGGGTAGCGGGAGATAAGGGGGAGCAGTACTTC
.	TRBV6-1	many	TRBJ2-1	CASGTSNEQFF	TGTGCCAGCGGAACTAGCAATGAGCAGTTCTTC
TRBD2	TRBV2	.	TRBJ2-2	CASRITSEAARELFF	TGTGCCAGCAGGATCACTAGCGAGGCGGCCCGGGAGCTGTTTTTT
TRBD2	TRBV12-3/TRBV12-4	once	TRBJ2-1	CASSLPGLAGHEQFF	TGTGCCAGCAGCCTACCCGGACTAGCGGGACATGAGCAGTTCTTC
.	TRBV6-6	many	TRBJ1-1	CASSYSVANTEAFF	TGTGCCAGCAGTTACTCGGTGGCGAACACTGAAGCTTTCTTT
.	TRBV6-1	few	TRBJ2-1	CASSPSYEQFF	TGTGCCAGCAGCCCCTCATATGAGCAGTTCTTC
.	TRBV20-1	many	TRBJ1-1	CSACTYGGEAFF	TGCAGTGCTTGTACATATGGGGGGGAAGCTTTCTTT
.	TRBV30	.	TRBJ1-4	CAWIQSATNEKLFF	TGTGCCTGGATTCAGAGCGCAACTAATGAAAAACTGTTTTTT
TRBD2	TRBV7-2	.	TRBJ2-5	CASSLGGTHETQYF	TGTGCCAGCAGTCTGGGAGGGACTCACGAGACCCAGTACTTC
TRBD2	TRBV20-1	many	TRBJ2-7	CSASQAGSSYEQYF	TGCAGTGCTAGTCAAGCGGGAAGCTCCTACGAGCAGTACTTC
.	TRBV27	many	TRBJ1-5	CASSSTEADINQPQHF	TGTGCCAGCAGTTCGACCGAGGCGGATATCAATCAGCCCCAGCATTTT
.	TRBV7-2	many	TRBJ2-7	CASSSTLAGSYEQYF	TGTGCCAGCAGCTCGACACTAGCTGGGAGCTACGAGCAGTACTTC
.	TRBV15	many	TRBJ2-4	CATSRVGTENIQYF	TGTGCCACCAGCAGAGTAGGGACGGAAAACATTCAGTACTTC
TRBD1	TRBV20-1	few	TRBJ1-1	CSSGQGAKLTGAFF	TGCAGTTCTGGGCAGGGGGCTAAATTGACTGGAGCTTTCTTT
TRBD2	TRBV7-2	once	TRBJ2-1	CASSLRRASGRDTYNEQFF	TGTGCCAGCAGCTTAAGGCGGGCTAGCGGGCGGGATACCTACAATGAGCAGTTCTTC
TRBD2	TRBV6-1	.	TRBJ2-1	CASSPILHGLAGGSDNEQFF	TGTGCCAGCAGTCCAATCCTACACGGACTAGCGGGAGGGAGTGACAATGAGCAGTTCTTC
.	TRBV20-1	many	TRBJ2-5	CSAAVTLAAYQETQYF	TGCAGTGCCGCTGTAACCCTCGCGGCCTACCAAGAGACCCAGTACTTC
.	TRBV27	many	TRBJ2-5	CASSTSGTQETQYF	TGTGCCAGCAGCACCTCCGGGACCCAAGAGACCCAGTACTTC
.	TRBV6-1	many	TRBJ2-7	CASSPGGGAYEQYF	TGTGCCAGCAGCCCAGGGGGGGGGGCCTACGAGCAGTACTTC
.	TRBV20-1	.	TRBJ2-7	CSANPGSYYEQYF	TGCAGTGCCAACCCAGGGAGCTACTACGAGCAGTACTTC
TRBD2	TRBV27	.	TRBJ2-7	CASSPRGSGAYEQYF	TGTGCCAGCAGCCCCCGGGGTAGCGGGGCCTACGAGCAGTACTTC
TRBD2	TRBV5-5	.	TRBJ2-7	CASSPATSFYEQYF	TGTGCCAGCAGCCCGGCGACTAGCTTCTATGAGCAGTACTTC
TRBD2	TRBV12-3/TRBV12-4	.	TRBJ2-5	CASSPRLAGDKTQYF	TGTGCCAGCAGTCCCCGACTAGCGGGAGATAAGACCCAGTACTTC
TRBD1	TRBV28	few	TRBJ2-6	CASRLSGQGLSGANVLTF	TGTGCCAGCAGACTTAGCGGACAGGGATTGTCTGGGGCCAACGTCCTGACTTTC
TRBD1	TRBV2	.	TRBJ2-7	CAGKGDRESRQYF	TGTGCCGGGAAGGGGGACAGGGAATCCCGGCAGTACTTC
TRBD1	TRBV29-1	.	TRBJ2-1	CSADRVRYNEQFF	TGCAGCGCTGACAGGGTACGCTACAATGAGCAGTTCTTC